Each of the 26 T cell receptor beta chains below was sequenced from the same sample in a study of T cells after posttransplantation cyclophosphamide. Sequencing used immunoSEQ multiplex PCR; TCRdb keeps in-frame clones, though not all of them. This sample comprises some 40,000 clones, none seen once only. Sequenced material: PBMCs. The receptors stem from a man aged 35 to 55 in good health, CMV-negative, and a related stem cell transplant donor.

This sequence joins TRBV30 and TRBJ1-1; D possibly corresponds to TRBD1 (6 bases). Germline loops: CDR1 GTSNPN, CDR2 SVGIG (reference sequence). The CDR3 extends over 14 amino acids. Trimming removed 4 bases at V and 8 bases at J, with 20 bases between. The CDR3 loop reads CAWTFGTPAEEAFF. The CDR3 region has the DNA TGTGCCTGGACCTTTGGGACACCCGCCGAGGAAGCTTTCTTT.

Only a few counts were recorded for this clone. This chain links TRBV19 with TRBJ1-2; weak D call: TRBD1 (6 bases). Per the germline V gene, CDR1 is LNHDA and CDR2 is SQIVND (reference sequence). The CDR3 loop spans 13 amino acids. Trimming removed 8 bases at V and 2 bases at J, with 12 bases between. The DNA of the CDR3 is TGTGCCAGTGGGGGCAGGCCGAACTATGGCTACACCTTC. Its translation: CASGGRPNYGYTF. Full variable domain (missing parts from reference TRBV19 and TRBJ1-2): DGGITQSPKYLFRKEGQNVTLSCEQNLNHDAMYWYRQDPGQGLRLIYYSQIVNDFQKGDIAEGYSVSREKKESFPLTVTSAQKNPTAFYLCASGGRPNYGYTFGSGTRLTVV.

The sample holds many counts of this clone. The gene calls are TRBV10-2 and TRBJ2-1; D is undetermined. Germline-derived CDR1 and CDR2 are WSHSY and SAAADI. Trimming left V 5 bases short and J 1 base short, with 12 bases between. The length of the CDR3 is 15 residues. CDR3 amino acids: CASSPGSWSYNEQFF. In DNA form, the CDR3 reads TGCGCCAGCAGTCCCGGTAGTTGGTCCTACAATGAGCAGTTCTTC.

This clone occurred many times. The CDR3 protein is CASSLLAGGRSYEQYV. The CDR3 region has the DNA TGTGCCAGCAGCCTCTTAGCGGGAGGGCGCTCCTACGAGCAGTACGTC. This chain links TRBV7-6 with TRBJ2-7, with TRBD2 identical over 11 bases. The CDR3 covers 16 residues. V was pared by 5 bases and J by 0 bases, with 6 bases of the junction left unmatched. The germline CDR1 and CDR2 sequences are SGHVS and FNYEAQ.

CDR3 sequence: CASSGEGQGSEQYV. Written as DNA, the CDR3 is TGTGCCAGCAGCGGGGAAGGACAGGGCTCCGAGCAGTACGTC. The gene calls are TRBV7-9 and TRBJ2-7; 8 bases align to TRBD1. Losses at the gene ends were 5 bases for V and 6 bases for J; bases not matched to a gene: 9. The CDR3 length is 14 residues. Germline V gene sequence: CDR1 SEHNR, CDR2 FQNEAQ (reference sequence).

This clone was counted ten times or more. This chain connects TRBV29-1 to TRBJ2-4; TRBD2 matches 13 bases. This CDR3 comprises 15 residues. Germline V gives CDR1 SQVTM, CDR2 ANQGSEA. With 1 base clipped from V and 9 bases from J, the junction kept 6 bases outside the gene matches. As DNA, the CDR3 is TGCAGCGTTGAAGGACTAGCGGGAGGTCTGGTCATTCAGTACTTC. Residues: CSVEGLAGGLVIQYF.

This clone was detected many times. This sequence joins TRBV11-3 and TRBJ2-2, with TRBD1 as a possible D gene (6 bases). Per the germline V gene, CDR1 is SGHNT and CDR2 is YENEEA. V was cut by 5 bases and J by 3 bases, with 22 bases left in between. The CDR3 contains 18 residues. CDR3 residues: CASSPPPGVKGDTGELFF. DNA for the CDR3: TGTGCCAGCAGCCCTCCCCCAGGGGTAAAGGGGGACACCGGGGAGCTGTTTTTT.

This clone was counted ten times or more. V is TRBV10-3 and J is TRBJ2-2, with TRBD2 matching 16 bases. The CDR3 contains 18 residues. V was clipped by 4 bases and J by 7 bases; unmatched bases: 9. Germline lookup yields CDR1 ENHRY and CDR2 SYGVKD. CDR3 sequence reads: CAISAGTSGGGRGGELFF. The CDR3 nucleotides are TGTGCCATCAGTGCCGGGACTAGCGGGGGGGGACGTGGCGGGGAGCTGTTTTTT.

The chain employs TRBV18 and TRBJ1-2, with 8 bases matching TRBD1. The CDR3 loop spans 11 amino acids. V was clipped by 8 bases and J by 4 bases; unmatched bases: 0. Germline lookup yields CDR1 KGHSH and CDR2 LQKENI. CDR3 in DNA: TGTGCCAGCGGACAGGGCTATGGCTACACCTTC. It is translated as CASGQGYGYTF.

This clone was counted many times. The chain recombines TRBV6-1 with TRBJ1-1, with D perhaps matching TRBD1 (6 bases). There are 14 residues in the CDR3. V shed 7 bases and J shed 3 bases, with 15 bases lying between them. Per germline, CDR1 MNHNS and CDR2 SASEGT. The chain's CDR3 is CASNIQGTHTEAFF. The DNA of the CDR3 is TGTGCCAGCAACATACAGGGAACCCACACTGAAGCTTTCTTT.

This clone was recorded a few times. Written as DNA, the CDR3 is TGTGCCAGCAGTGAAGCGCCCGGGAGGGAAAAACTGTTTTTT. Translating gives CASSEAPGREKLFF. The V gene is TRBV6-1, the J gene TRBJ1-4; D not resolved. This CDR3 is 14 amino acids long. The V gene's germline CDR1 is MNHNS and CDR2 SASEGT. The ends were cut back, 0 bases at V and 8 bases at J, with 10 bases in the middle.

This clone was observed at least ten times. This chain uses TRBV19 with TRBJ1-5, with D perhaps matching TRBD1 (6 bases). V gave up 9 bases and J gave up 3 bases, with 12 bases separating them. The CDR3 is made up of 13 amino acids. Germline V CDR1 and CDR2: LNHDA, SQIVND (reference sequence). The CDR3 DNA follows: TGTGCCAGCCGGGACACGTACAATCAGCCCCAGCATTTT. Its translation is CASRDTYNQPQHF.

This clone was counted a few times. The chain carries TRBV29-1 and TRBJ2-5, with 7 bases fitting TRBD1. V shed 4 bases, J shed 7 bases, and the junction held 3 bases outside the gene matches. Germline CDR1 is SQVTM and CDR2 is ANQGSEA. This CDR3 has 11 residues. CDR3: CSVGQGGTQYF. CDR3 sequence (DNA): TGCAGCGTTGGACAGGGCGGGACCCAGTACTTC.

Ten or more counts support this clone. This chain joins TRBV19 and TRBJ1-2; D uncertain. V lost 5 bases and J lost 4, with 17 bases in between. The CDR3 consists of 15 residues. Germline values: CDR1 LNHDA, CDR2 SQIVND (reference sequence). CDR3 sequence (DNA): TGTGCCAGTAGTTTTTGGAGGGAAACCATCTATGGCTACACCTTC. Its protein product is CASSFWRETIYGYTF.

Ten or more counts support this clone. This chain links TRBV6-5 with TRBJ2-1; 8 bases are shared with TRBD2. Trimming removed 0 bases from V and 5 bases from J; junction bases left unmatched: 6. Germline V CDR1 and CDR2: MNHEY, SVGAGI. This CDR3 is 16 amino acids long. CDR3 DNA: TGTGCCAGCAGTTACTCTTCGACTAGCGCTGACAATGAGCAGTTCTTC. Protein: CASSYSSTSADNEQFF.

This clone was counted ten times or more. The genes are TRBV19 and TRBJ2-2; D remains ambiguous. V was trimmed by 6 bases and J by 1 base, leaving 6 bases between them. This CDR3 comprises 13 residues. Germline V lookup: CDR1 LNHDA, CDR2 SQIVND (reference sequence). The CDR3: CASSSVNTGELFF. The DNA for the CDR3 is TGTGCCAGTAGCTCGGTGAACACCGGGGAGCTGTTTTTT.

There are many counts of this clone. The rearrangement joins TRBV19 to TRBJ2-7, with TRBD2 matching 7 bases. This CDR3 has 14 residues. CDR1 LNHDA and CDR2 SQIVND come from the germline V gene (reference sequence). V was pared by 5 bases and J by 2 bases, with 6 bases of the junction left unmatched. CDR3 sequence: CASSPQGGAYEQYF. The CDR3 bases are TGTGCCAGTAGTCCCCAGGGAGGGGCCTACGAGCAGTACTTC.

In its sample, this clone was seen many times. The V gene is TRBV14, the J gene TRBJ2-6, with 7 bases identical to TRBD2. This CDR3 contains 17 residues. With V trimmed by 1 base and J by 3 bases, 6 bases remained unmatched. Per the germline V gene, CDR1 is SGHDN and CDR2 is FVKESK. This CDR3 is CASSQGPAGNGANVLTF. CDR3 bases: TGTGCCAGCAGCCAAGGTCCAGCGGGGAATGGGGCCAACGTCCTGACTTTC.

This clone was counted at least ten times. This chain connects TRBV9 to TRBJ2-2, with D hard to call. V lost 2 bases to trimming and J lost 1 base, with 12 bases between them. The germline CDR1 and CDR2 sequences are SGDLS and YYNGEE. This CDR3 has 16 residues. As DNA, the CDR3 is TGTGCCAGCAGCGTGAGCGTGGTAGAGAACACCGGGGAGCTGTTTTTT. Translation gives CASSVSVVENTGELFF. The entire variable domain, with the rest obtained from reference TRBV9 and TRBJ2-2, is as follows: DSGVTQTPKHLITATGQRVTLRCSPRSGDLSVYWYQQSLDQGLQFLIQYYNGEERAKGNILERFSAQQFPDLHSELNLSSLELGDSALYFCASSVSVVENTGELFFGEGSRLTVL.

This clone was counted only a few times. The rearrangement uses TRBV6-5 and TRBJ1-6; 8 bases are a match to TRBD1. This CDR3 has 15 amino acids. V shed 6 bases, J shed 7 bases, and the junction held 8 bases outside the gene matches. Germline-derived CDR1 and CDR2 are MNHEY and SVGAGI. CDR3 residues: CASSRDRGTNSPLHF. The CDR3 nucleotides read TGTGCCAGCAGCCGAGACAGGGGTACCAATTCACCCCTCCACTTT.

This clone occurred many times. V is TRBV29-1 and J is TRBJ1-1, with TRBD1 identical over 10 bases. The V segment lost 6 bases and the J segment 1 base; nucleotides outside the gene matches: 2. CDR1 is SQVTM, CDR2 ANQGSEA, per germline. This CDR3 spans 13 amino acids. CDR3 amino acids: CSVRQGANTEAFF. The CDR3 bases are TGCAGCGTAAGACAGGGGGCGAACACTGAAGCTTTCTTT.

This clone was found many times. The V gene is TRBV19, the J gene TRBJ2-7, with D perhaps matching TRBD2 (5 bases). The CDR3 is made up of 12 amino acids. The V and J ends lost 6 bases and 8 bases respectively, with 14 bases between them. CDR1 is LNHDA and CDR2 is SQIVND in the germline V gene (reference sequence). This CDR3 reads CASSPDWKQQYF. In nucleotides, the CDR3 is TGTGCCAGTAGCCCGGACTGGAAGCAGCAGTACTTC.

As concerns this clone: A much larger clone is a single base away; this may be a read error. The CDR3 DNA reads as TGTGCCAGCAGCCCCCGTGACAGGGCCCATAAGCAGTTCTTC. Translating it yields CASSPRDRAHKQFF. The chain has TRBV7-8 and TRBJ2-1; 7 nucleotides agree with TRBD1. The CDR3 consists of 14 residues. V shed 5 bases, J shed 11 bases, and the junction held 12 bases outside the gene matches. Per the germline V gene, CDR1 is SGHVS and CDR2 is FQNEAQ.

This clone was observed at least ten times. V gene TRBV7-9 combines with J gene TRBJ1-4, with a possible D match to TRBD1 (5 bases). CDR1 and CDR2 (germline): SEHNR, FQNEAQ (reference sequence). This CDR3 is built from 14 residues. The V gene lost 5 bases and the J gene lost 4 bases, with 11 bases spanning the gap. DNA for the CDR3: TGTGCCAGCAGCCAGAGACAGAATAATGAAAAACTGTTTTTT. Its translation is CASSQRQNNEKLFF. Based on the CDR3 plus reference TRBV7-9 and TRBJ1-4, the full variable domain is DTGVSQNPRHKITKRGQNVTFRCDPISEHNRLYWYRQTLGQGPEFLTYFQNEAQLEKSRLLSDRFSAERPKGSFSTLEIQRTEQGDSAMYLCASSQRQNNEKLFFGSGTQLSVL.

This clone occurred many times. The chain joins TRBV10-3 to TRBJ2-2, with TRBD2 identical over 8 bases. V shed 2 bases and J 7 bases; nucleotides not matched to a gene: 12. This CDR3 region has 17 residues. Germline-derived CDR1 and CDR2 are ENHRY and SYGVKD. The CDR3 loop reads CAISERWGLERGGELFF. Written as DNA, the CDR3 is TGTGCCATCAGTGAGAGGTGGGGACTAGAGAGAGGCGGGGAGCTGTTTTTT.

This clone was seen repeatedly, ten times or more. The chain recombines TRBV19 with TRBJ2-1; TRBD1 is a possible D gene (5 bases). The CDR3 loop spans 15 amino acids. Trimming took 7 bases from V and 0 from J, leaving 13 bases between them. CDR1 and CDR2 from the germline V gene are LNHDA and SQIVND (reference sequence). CDR3 in amino acids: CASTPTASSYNEQFF. The DNA for the CDR3 is TGTGCCAGTACTCCGACAGCCAGCTCCTACAATGAGCAGTTCTTC.